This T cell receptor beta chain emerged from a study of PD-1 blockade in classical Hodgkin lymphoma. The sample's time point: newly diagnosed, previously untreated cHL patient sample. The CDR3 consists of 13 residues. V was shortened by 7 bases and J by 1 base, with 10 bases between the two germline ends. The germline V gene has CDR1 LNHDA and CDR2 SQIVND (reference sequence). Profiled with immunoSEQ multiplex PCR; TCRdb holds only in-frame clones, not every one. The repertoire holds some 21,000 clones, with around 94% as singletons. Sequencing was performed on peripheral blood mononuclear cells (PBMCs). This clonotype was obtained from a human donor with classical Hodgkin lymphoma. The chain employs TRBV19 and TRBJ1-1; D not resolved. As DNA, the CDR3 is TGTGCCAGTAACAACTTACCGAACACTGAAGCTTTCTTT. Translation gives CASNNLPNTEAFF.